The clone carrying this TCR beta chain was seen a handful of times. The entry originates in a study of T-cell reconstitution after alpha-beta-depleted transplantation in children. Unique molecular identifiers were incorporated into the prepared TCRbeta library. TCRdb re-called the PCR reads with MiXCR, one entry per CDR3 protein. The sample contains about 370,000 distinct CDR3 sequences, roughly 22% of which appear only once. After removal of 8 bases from V and 3 bases from J, the junction contained 10 bases not matched to a gene. Germline loops: CDR1 SNHLY, CDR2 FYNNEI. The CDR3 is made up of 14 amino acids.

The chain joins TRBV2 to TRBJ2-7; 7 bases are shared with TRBD2. The material was PBMCs from the stem cell graft donor, obtained from the stem cell graft. This receptor was taken from a human donor who donated a stem cell graft to a child with acute myeloid leukemia. In DNA, the CDR3 is TGTGCCAGCGGAACCGGGACTACCGACTACGAGCAGTACTTC. This encodes CASGTGTTDYEQYF.